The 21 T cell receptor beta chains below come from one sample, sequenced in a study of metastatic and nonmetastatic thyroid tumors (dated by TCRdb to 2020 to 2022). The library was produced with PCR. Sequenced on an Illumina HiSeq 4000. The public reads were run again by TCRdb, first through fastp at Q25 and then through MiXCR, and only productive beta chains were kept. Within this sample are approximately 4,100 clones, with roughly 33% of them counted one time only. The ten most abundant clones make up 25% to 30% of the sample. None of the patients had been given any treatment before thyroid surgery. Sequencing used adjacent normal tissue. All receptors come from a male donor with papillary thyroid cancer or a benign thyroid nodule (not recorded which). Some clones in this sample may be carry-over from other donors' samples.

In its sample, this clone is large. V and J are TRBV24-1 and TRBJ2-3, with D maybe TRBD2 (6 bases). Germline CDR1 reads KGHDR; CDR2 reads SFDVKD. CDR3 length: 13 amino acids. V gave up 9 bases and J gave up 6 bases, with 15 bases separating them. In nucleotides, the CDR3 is TGTGCCACCGGGCGGGGTACGGGGGATACGCAGTATTTT. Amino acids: CATGRGTGDTQYF.

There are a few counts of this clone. The CDR3, as DNA: TGTGCCAGCAGTATCAGAGACAGGGGCACTGAAGCTTTCTTT. It specifies CASSIRDRGTEAFF. The chain is built from TRBV6-1 and TRBJ1-1; TRBD1 matches 8 bases. Losses at the gene ends were 5 bases for V and 4 bases for J; bases not matched to a gene: 6. CDR3 size: 14 residues. Germline loops: CDR1 MNHNS, CDR2 SASEGT.

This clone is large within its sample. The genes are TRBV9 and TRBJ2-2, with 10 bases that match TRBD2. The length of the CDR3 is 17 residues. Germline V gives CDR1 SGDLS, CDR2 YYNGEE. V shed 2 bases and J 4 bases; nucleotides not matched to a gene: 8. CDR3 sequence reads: CASSVPAGGPVTGELFF. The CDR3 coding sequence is TGTGCCAGCAGCGTTCCAGCGGGAGGGCCGGTCACCGGGGAGCTGTTTTTT.

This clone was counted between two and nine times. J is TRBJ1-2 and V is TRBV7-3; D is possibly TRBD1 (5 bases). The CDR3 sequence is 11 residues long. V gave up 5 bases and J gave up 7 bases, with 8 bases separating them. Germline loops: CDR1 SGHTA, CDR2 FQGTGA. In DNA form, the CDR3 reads TGTGCCAGCAGCAACGGGGGTGGCTACACCTTC. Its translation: CASSNGGGYTF.

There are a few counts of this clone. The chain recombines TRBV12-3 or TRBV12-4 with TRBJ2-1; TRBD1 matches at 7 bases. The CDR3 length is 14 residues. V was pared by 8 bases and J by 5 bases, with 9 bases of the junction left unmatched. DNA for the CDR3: TGTGCCAGCGTGAGACAGGGAACCCACAATGAGCAGTTCTTC. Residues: CASVRQGTHNEQFF.

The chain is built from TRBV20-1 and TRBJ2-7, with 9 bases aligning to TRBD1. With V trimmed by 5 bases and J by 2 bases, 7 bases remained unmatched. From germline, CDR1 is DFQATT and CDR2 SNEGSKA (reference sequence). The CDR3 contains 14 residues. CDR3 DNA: TGCAGTGCTTCGGGACAGGGAGAGACCTACGAGCAGTACTTC. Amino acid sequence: CSASGQGETYEQYF.

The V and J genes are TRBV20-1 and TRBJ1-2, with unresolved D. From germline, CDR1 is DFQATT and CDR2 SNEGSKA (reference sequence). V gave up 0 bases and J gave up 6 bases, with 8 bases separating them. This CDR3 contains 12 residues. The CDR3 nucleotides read TGCAGTGCTAGAGATTGGGGAGATGGCTACACCTTC. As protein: CSARDWGDGYTF.

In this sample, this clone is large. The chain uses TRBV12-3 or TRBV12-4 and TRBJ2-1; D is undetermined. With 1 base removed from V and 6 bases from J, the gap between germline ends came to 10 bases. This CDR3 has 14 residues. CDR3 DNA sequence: TGTGCCAGCAGTTTAGTTAATTTTGGCAATGAGCAGTTCTTC. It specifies CASSLVNFGNEQFF.

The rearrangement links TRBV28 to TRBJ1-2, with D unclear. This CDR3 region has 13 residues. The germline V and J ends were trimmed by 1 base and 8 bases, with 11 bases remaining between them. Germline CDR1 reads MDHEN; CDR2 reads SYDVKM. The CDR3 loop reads CASSLSKIGGYTF. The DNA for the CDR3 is TGTGCCAGCAGTTTATCTAAGATAGGGGGCTACACCTTC.

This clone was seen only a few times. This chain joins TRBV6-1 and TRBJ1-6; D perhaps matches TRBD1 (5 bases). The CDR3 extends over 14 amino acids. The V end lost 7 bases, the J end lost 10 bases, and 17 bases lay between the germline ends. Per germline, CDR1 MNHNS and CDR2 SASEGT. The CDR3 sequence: CASKGGGDGSPLHF. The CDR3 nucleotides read TGTGCCAGCAAAGGTGGGGGTGATGGGTCACCCCTCCACTTT.

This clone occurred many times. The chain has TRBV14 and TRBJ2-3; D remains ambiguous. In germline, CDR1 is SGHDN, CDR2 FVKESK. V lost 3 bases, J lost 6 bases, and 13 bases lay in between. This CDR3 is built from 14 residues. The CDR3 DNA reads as TGTGCCAGCAGCCACGTGAATATTTTGGATACGCAGTATTTT. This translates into CASSHVNILDTQYF.

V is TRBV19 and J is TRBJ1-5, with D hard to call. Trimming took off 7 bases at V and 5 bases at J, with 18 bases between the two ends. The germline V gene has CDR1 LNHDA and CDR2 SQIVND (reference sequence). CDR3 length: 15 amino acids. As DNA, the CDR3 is TGTGCCAGTACCCCCAGTGGGCCCTCCGATCAGCCCCAGCATTTT. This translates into CASTPSGPSDQPQHF.

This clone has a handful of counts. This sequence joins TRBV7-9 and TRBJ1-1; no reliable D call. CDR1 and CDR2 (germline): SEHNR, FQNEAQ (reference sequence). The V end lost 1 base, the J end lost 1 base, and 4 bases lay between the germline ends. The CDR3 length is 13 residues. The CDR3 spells CASSLEQNTEAFF. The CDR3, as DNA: TGTGCCAGCAGCTTAGAACAGAACACTGAAGCTTTCTTT.

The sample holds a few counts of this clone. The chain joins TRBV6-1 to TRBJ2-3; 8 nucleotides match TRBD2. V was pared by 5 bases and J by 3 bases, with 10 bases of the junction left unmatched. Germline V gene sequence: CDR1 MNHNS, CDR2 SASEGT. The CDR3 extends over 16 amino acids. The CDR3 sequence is CASSNGSGGITDTQYF. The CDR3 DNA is TGTGCCAGCAGTAACGGTTCGGGGGGGATAACAGATACGCAGTATTTT.

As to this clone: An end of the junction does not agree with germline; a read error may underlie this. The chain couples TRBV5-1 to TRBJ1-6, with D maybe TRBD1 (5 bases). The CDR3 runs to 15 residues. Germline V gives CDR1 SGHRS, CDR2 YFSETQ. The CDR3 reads CASSSQGPYNAPLHF. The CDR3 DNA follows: TGCGCCAGCAGCTCGCAGGGCCCCTATAATGCCCCCCTTCACTTT. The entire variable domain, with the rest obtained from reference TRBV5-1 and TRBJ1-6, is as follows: KAGVTQTPRYLIKTRGQQVTLSCSPISGHRSVSWYQQTPGQGLQFLFEYFSETQRNKGNFPGRFSGRQFSNSRSEMNVSTLELGDSALYLCASSSQGPYNAPLHFGNGTRLTVT.

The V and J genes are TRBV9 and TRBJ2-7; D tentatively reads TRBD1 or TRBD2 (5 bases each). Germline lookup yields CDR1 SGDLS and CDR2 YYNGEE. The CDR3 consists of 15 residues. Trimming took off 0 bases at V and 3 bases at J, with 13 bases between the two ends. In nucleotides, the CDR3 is TGTGCCAGCAGCGTAGAGGGGAGCACGTACTACGAGCAGTACTTC. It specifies CASSVEGSTYYEQYF.

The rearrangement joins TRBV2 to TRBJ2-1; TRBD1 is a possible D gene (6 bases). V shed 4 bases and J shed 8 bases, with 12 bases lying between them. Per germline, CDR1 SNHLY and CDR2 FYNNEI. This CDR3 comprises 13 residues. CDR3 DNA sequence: TGTGCCAGCAGTGCCGGACAGTTCGATGAGCAGTTCTTC. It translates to CASSAGQFDEQFF.

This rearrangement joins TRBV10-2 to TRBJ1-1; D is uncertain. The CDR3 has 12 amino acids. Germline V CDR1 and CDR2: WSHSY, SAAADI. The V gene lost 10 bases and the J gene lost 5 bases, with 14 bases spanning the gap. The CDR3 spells CAKRILRTEAFF. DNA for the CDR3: TGCGCCAAAAGGATCCTGAGGACTGAAGCTTTCTTT.

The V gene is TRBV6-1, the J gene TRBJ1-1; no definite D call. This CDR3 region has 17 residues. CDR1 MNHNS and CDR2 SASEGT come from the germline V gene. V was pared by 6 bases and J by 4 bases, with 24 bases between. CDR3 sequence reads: CASSQPRTDLSRTEAFF. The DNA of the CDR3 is TGTGCCAGCAGCCAACCGAGGACCGACCTTAGCCGCACTGAAGCTTTCTTT.

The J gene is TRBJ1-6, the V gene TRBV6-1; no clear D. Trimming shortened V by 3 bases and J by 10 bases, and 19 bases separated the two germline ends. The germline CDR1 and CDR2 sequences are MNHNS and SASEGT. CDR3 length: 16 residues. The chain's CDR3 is CASSDTDLRLGSPLHF. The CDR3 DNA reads TGTGCCAGCAGTGACACGGACTTAAGGCTGGGGTCACCCCTCCACTTT.

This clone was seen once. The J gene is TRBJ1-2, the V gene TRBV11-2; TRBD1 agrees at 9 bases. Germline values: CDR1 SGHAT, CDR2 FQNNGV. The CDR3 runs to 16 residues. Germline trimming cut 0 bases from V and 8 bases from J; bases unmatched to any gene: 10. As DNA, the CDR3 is TGTGCCAGCAGCTTAGAGCCCGGACAGGGGACGGCGGGCTACACCTTC. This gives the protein CASSLEPGQGTAGYTF.